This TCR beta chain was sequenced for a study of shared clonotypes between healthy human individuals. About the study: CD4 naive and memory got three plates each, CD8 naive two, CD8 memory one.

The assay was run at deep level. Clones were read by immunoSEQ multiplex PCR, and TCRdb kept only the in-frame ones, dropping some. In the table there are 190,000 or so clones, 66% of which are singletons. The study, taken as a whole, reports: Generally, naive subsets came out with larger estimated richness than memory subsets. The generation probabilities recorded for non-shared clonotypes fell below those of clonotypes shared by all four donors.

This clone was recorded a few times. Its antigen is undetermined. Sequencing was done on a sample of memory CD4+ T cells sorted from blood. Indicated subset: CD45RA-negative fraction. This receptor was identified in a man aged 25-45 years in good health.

CDR3 bases: TGCGCCAGCAGCTTTGTTACAGGTGGGCGGGAAGCTTTCTTT. Translating it yields CASSFVTGGREAFF. The chain is built from TRBV5-1 and TRBJ1-1; TRBD1 is a possible D gene (5 bases). The V and J ends lost 2 bases and 8 bases respectively, with 16 bases between them. This CDR3 has 14 residues. The germline V gene encodes CDR1 SGHRS and CDR2 YFSETQ.